One TCR beta chain is described in this entry. What it binds is unknown. Per the germline V gene, CDR1 is SGHKS and CDR2 is YYEKEE (reference sequence). The CDR3 is made up of 16 amino acids. V was pared by 1 base and J by 3 bases, with 14 bases between. It was with 60 Vbeta and 13 Jbeta primers that the PCR ran. TCRdb's copy holds only in-frame clones and misses some; the assay was immunoSEQ multiplex PCR. This table has 60,000 to 90,000 clones, roughly 67% appearing once. The data are from a study of cytomegalovirus exposure and HLA in healthy donors. Study observations and caveats: Across all donors, roughly uniform sequencing depth was an assumption of the presence/absence analyses. Most CMV-associated TCR beta chains appeared HLA-restricted in a later analysis.

This receptor was taken from a man aged 35-49 years in good health and CMV-seropositive. This sequence joins TRBV5-5 and TRBJ1-5; the D gene is possibly TRBD1 (6 bases). The material sequenced was PBMCs. The CDR3 region is CASSLRDTFFNQPQHF. CDR3 bases: TGTGCCAGCAGCTTGCGGGACACCTTTTTCAATCAGCCCCAGCATTTT.